Listed below are T cell receptor beta chains from one sample, sequenced in a study of blood T cell repertoires in COVID-19. Sequencing was performed with immunoSEQ multiplex PCR; in TCRdb, only in-frame clones are kept and a portion is missing. This sample has about 250,000 clones, with 70% to 90% found just once. The sample consisted of peripheral blood. The receptors here all came from a middle-aged woman who had recovered from COVID-19. CDR3s include the opening cysteine and the closing phenylalanine or tryptophan. The D gene is left open where the match is weak. The size entry is marked missing in some rows and otherwise reads once, few, many or a size class.

j_call	cdr3_length	d_call	clone_size	v_call	cdr3_nt	cdr3_aa
TRBJ2-7	15	.	once	TRBV5-6	TGTGCCAGCAGAGATCAGTCCAGGCCCTTATACGAGCAGTACTTC	CASRDQSRPLYEQYF
TRBJ1-2	15	TRBD1	.	TRBV3-1/TRBV3-2	TGTGCCAGCAGCGGGGACAGCCCCTGGGGCTATGGCTACACCTTC	CASSGDSPWGYGYTF
TRBJ1-3	13	.	.	TRBV30	TGTGCCTGGAGTCTCCGACTTGGAAACACCATATATTTT	CAWSLRLGNTIYF
TRBJ2-6	12	.	.	TRBV24-1	TGTGCCACCAGTGAACGACTCAACGTCCTGACTTTC	CATSERLNVLTF
TRBJ2-5	13	.	.	TRBV19	TGTGCCAGTAGTATCGCCGACCCGGGGACCCAGTACTTC	CASSIADPGTQYF
TRBJ2-5	15	TRBD1	.	TRBV24-1	TGTGCCACCAGTGTAGTACAGGGGCGGATAGAGACCCAGTACTTC	CATSVVQGRIETQYF
TRBJ1-4	15	.	.	TRBV24-1	TGTGCCACCAGTCCCCGGGGGGGGATTAATGAAAAACTGTTTTTT	CATSPRGGINEKLFF
TRBJ2-7	15	TRBD1	.	TRBV7-2	TGTGCCAGCAGCGCACCGGGACAGGGAACCTACGAGCAGTACTTC	CASSAPGQGTYEQYF
TRBJ1-2	15	TRBD1	.	TRBV5-6	TGTGCCAGCAGCTTGTTTGACAGGGGGAACTATGGCTACACCTTC	CASSLFDRGNYGYTF
TRBJ1-2	13	TRBD1	.	TRBV7-3	TGTGCCAGCAGCAAGCGACAGGGGCAAGGCTACACCTTC	CASSKRQGQGYTF
TRBJ1-5	15	TRBD1	.	TRBV18	TGTGCCAGCTCACCCGACAGGGGAGAGGTCCAGCCCCAGCATTTT	CASSPDRGEVQPQHF
TRBJ1-4	13	.	.	TRBV24-1	TGTGCCACCAGTGACCCGGTAGGGGGTTCACTGTTTTTT	CATSDPVGGSLFF
TRBJ1-2	13	TRBD1	.	TRBV5-6	TGTGCCAGCAGCGGACAGGGCCTATATGGCTACACCTTC	CASSGQGLYGYTF
TRBJ1-2	13	.	.	TRBV6-5	TGTGCCAGCAGTAGAGGGTTCTCTGATGGCTACACCTTC	CASSRGFSDGYTF
TRBJ2-7	12	TRBD1	.	TRBV5-4	TGTGCCAGCAGCCCAAGCGGGACAGGGCGGTACTTC	CASSPSGTGRYF
TRBJ2-7	15	.	.	TRBV11-3	TGTGCCAGCAGCTTACGAGGGGGTCCCAGCTACGAGCAGTACTTC	CASSLRGGPSYEQYF
TRBJ2-1	13	TRBD1	once	TRBV7-2	TGTGCCAGCAGCCGGGACAGGGCCCATGAGCAGTTCTTC	CASSRDRAHEQFF
TRBJ2-7	14	.	.	TRBV6-6	TGTGCCAGCAGATCGGCGGGGTTCACCTACGAGCAGTACTTC	CASRSAGFTYEQYF
TRBJ2-1	17	.	once	TRBV9	TGTGCCAGCAGCGTATCCTTGGAGGGGAAGGGAGACAATGAGCAGTTCTTC	CASSVSLEGKGDNEQFF
TRBJ2-1	15	TRBD2	.	TRBV25-1	TGTGCCAGCAGTGAATTAGGGGCGGGAGGAGATGAGCAGTTCTTC	CASSELGAGGDEQFF
TRBJ2-7	16	TRBD1	few	TRBV2	TGTGCCAGCAGACCGGGACAGGGGGCGATTCTGTACGAGCAGTACTTC	CASRPGQGAILYEQYF
TRBJ2-7	15	.	once	TRBV20-1	TGCAGTGCTAGTAAGAGGGCTAGCGCGTCCCCCGAGCAGTACTTC	CSASKRASASPEQYF
TRBJ2-5	17	TRBD2	.	TRBV4-2	TGTGCCAGCAGCCAGAGGGGGGGCGGGGGGACCGAAGAGACCCAGTACTTC	CASSQRGGGGTEETQYF
TRBJ1-5	13	.	.	TRBV19	TGTGCCAGTAGTGGCAGGGGCAATCAGCCCCAGCATTTT	CASSGRGNQPQHF
TRBJ2-1	15	TRBD1	.	TRBV28	TGTGCCAGCAGTATCCAACTCACAGGGGCCCGAGCGCAGTTCTTC	CASSIQLTGARAQFF
TRBJ2-3	13	TRBD1	.	TRBV3-1/TRBV3-2	TGTGCCAGCAGCCTATCGACAGGGCTAGCGCAGTATTTT	CASSLSTGLAQYF
TRBJ2-7	15	TRBD1	.	TRBV6-6	TGTGCCAGCAGTGCCGGGACAGGGGGGCCCTACGAGCAGTACTTC	CASSAGTGGPYEQYF
TRBJ2-7	11	.	.	TRBV7-2	TGTGCCAGCAGCGCGCGCGGCGAGCAGTACTTC	CASSARGEQYF
TRBJ1-5	15	.	once	TRBV6-2/TRBV6-3	TGTGCCAGCAGCTCAGGGTTGGGTAACAATCAGCCCCAGCATTTT	CASSSGLGNNQPQHF
TRBJ2-7	15	.	.	TRBV27	TGTGCCAGCAGTTCCAACCCAGGGGTCGTCTACGAGCAGTACTTC	CASSSNPGVVYEQYF
TRBJ2-1	15	TRBD2	.	TRBV4-1	TGCGCCAGCAGCCAGGAGACTAGCGTGGACAATGAGCAGTTCTTC	CASSQETSVDNEQFF
TRBJ2-3	15	TRBD2	once	TRBV29-1	TGCAGCGTTGTAAGTCTAGCGGGATTGGCAGATACGCAGTATTTT	CSVVSLAGLADTQYF
TRBJ1-6	18	TRBD1	.	TRBV19	TGTGCCAGTAGTATAGATGGACAGGGGACTTCCTATAATTCACCCCTCCACTTT	CASSIDGQGTSYNSPLHF
TRBJ1-2	14	.	once	TRBV4-2	TGTGCCAGCAGCCAAGCCGGCCAGGGCGGCGGCTACACCTTC	CASSQAGQGGGYTF
TRBJ2-6	16	.	.	TRBV29-1	TGCAGCGTCTCGGCTCAGGGTCTTATAGGGGCCAACGTCCTGACTTTC	CSVSAQGLIGANVLTF
TRBJ2-1	15	.	.	TRBV7-8	TGTGCCAGCAGCCTGACTGGCTTATTCTACAATGAGCAGTTCTTC	CASSLTGLFYNEQFF
TRBJ1-5	15	TRBD1	.	TRBV23-1	TGCGCCAGCAGTCGAACAGGGGGGACTAATCAGCCCCAGCATTTT	CASSRTGGTNQPQHF
TRBJ2-6	16	TRBD2	.	TRBV6-2/TRBV6-3	TGTGCCAGCAGTGGTCAGGGACTACAGGGGGCCAACGTCCTGACTTTC	CASSGQGLQGANVLTF
TRBJ2-7	12	.	.	TRBV5-6	TGTGCCAGCAGCTTCCAGGGATACGAGCAGTACTTC	CASSFQGYEQYF
TRBJ2-1	17	TRBD2	.	TRBV7-8	TGTGCCAGCAGCTTAAAAGGAGGACTAGAATACTACAATGAGCAGTTCTTC	CASSLKGGLEYYNEQFF